The rows below give T cell receptor beta chains drawn from one sample of a study of blood T cell repertoires in COVID-19. Some clones are missing from TCRdb's copy, which holds only in-frame ones; the method was immunoSEQ multiplex PCR. The sample shows 140,000 to 150,000 clones, about 83% of them seen only once. The sequenced material came from PBMCs or T cells enriched from blood (not recorded which). These receptors all stem from a woman aged 45-65 years who had been exposed to COVID-19. Each CDR3 is given with its conserved first and last residue. The D gene is left open where the match is weak. A row's size may be missing; if present it is once, few, many or a size class.

TRBV20-1,NA,NA,TRBJ2-5,TGCAGTGCTACAGGGGAGGAGACCCAGTACTTC,CSATGEETQYF
TRBV3-1/TRBV3-2,NA,NA,TRBJ2-5,TGTGCCAGCAGCCTCCCTTTGGCAGGTCAAGAGACCCAGTACTTC,CASSLPLAGQETQYF
TRBV19,NA,TRBD1,TRBJ2-5,TGTGCCAGTGCTAACCTCAGGGGGCGCGAGGAGACCCAGTACTTC,CASANLRGREETQYF
TRBV12-1,NA,NA,TRBJ1-2,TGTGCCAGCAGCTTAGTCGACAGGGGTGGCTACACCTTC,CASSLVDRGGYTF
TRBV7-9,NA,TRBD1,TRBJ1-2,TGTGCCAGCAGCGTCCCCGGGACAGCCTATGGCTACACCTTC,CASSVPGTAYGYTF
TRBV5-1,NA,NA,TRBJ1-4,TGCGCCAGCAGCAATCAGGCAACTAATGAAAAACTGTTTTTT,CASSNQATNEKLFF
TRBV16,NA,NA,TRBJ1-6,TGTGCCAGCAGCCCGATGACAACGTATAATTCACCCCTCCACTTT,CASSPMTTYNSPLHF
TRBV27,NA,TRBD1,TRBJ2-5,TGTGCCAGCAGTTTGGGACAGTACCAAGAGACCCAGTACTTC,CASSLGQYQETQYF
TRBV5-1,NA,NA,TRBJ1-4,TGCGCCAGCAGCTTGGCCTTTGGTAGTGAAAAACTGTTTTTT,CASSLAFGSEKLFF
TRBV19,NA,NA,TRBJ2-2,TGTGCCAGTAGTATTCTTCAGGGATACACCGGGGAGCTGTTTTTT,CASSILQGYTGELFF
TRBV10-3,NA,TRBD1,TRBJ1-1,TGTGCCATCAGTGAGTCCCGCGGGGACAGTGAAGCTTTCTTT,CAISESRGDSEAFF
TRBV5-1,NA,TRBD2,TRBJ2-5,TGCGCCAGCAGCGATGTCAGCGGGGACCAAGAGACCCAGTACTTC,CASSDVSGDQETQYF
TRBV19,NA,TRBD2,TRBJ2-3,TGTGCCAGTAGTATAGCTGGGACTAGCGGGGGGCTAGGGGGGACAGATACGCAGTATTTT,CASSIAGTSGGLGGTDTQYF
TRBV7-2,NA,TRBD2,TRBJ2-1,TGTGCCAGCAGCTTAGCGCCGGCGGGAGCATACAATGAGCAGTTCTTC,CASSLAPAGAYNEQFF
TRBV10-3,NA,NA,TRBJ1-3,TGTGCCATCAGGGGGACATCTTCCGGAGGAAACACCATATATTTT,CAIRGTSSGGNTIYF
TRBV20-1,NA,NA,TRBJ1-3,TGCAGTGCTAGTTTGGGCCCAGCTGGGAACACCATATATTTT,CSASLGPAGNTIYF
TRBV6-5,NA,NA,TRBJ1-3,TGTGCCAGCACCCCCCCCGGGGACTCTGGAAACACCATATATTTT,CASTPPGDSGNTIYF
TRBV7-9,NA,NA,TRBJ1-6,TGTGCCAGCAGCCCCGTGAGGGGGAGCTCCTATAATTCACCCCTCCACTTT,CASSPVRGSSYNSPLHF
TRBV5-4,once,TRBD2,TRBJ2-1,TGTGCCAGCAGCCTTAGCGGGAGTGGGGTCAATGAGCAGTTCTTC,CASSLSGSGVNEQFF
TRBV7-6,once,NA,TRBJ2-3,TGTGCCAGCAGCTTAGCTTGGGGCCTTACAGATACGCAGTATTTT,CASSLAWGLTDTQYF